This T cell receptor beta chain was found in a study of blood T cell repertoires in COVID-19. J was trimmed by 4 bases and V by 4 bases; bases with no gene match: 6. CDR3 length equals 15 residues. Germline lookup yields CDR1 MNHEY and CDR2 SMNVEV (reference sequence). Sequenced by immunoSEQ multiplex PCR; TCRdb stores in-frame clones only, minus some. The table records hundreds of thousands of clones, around 82% of them present only once. The sequenced sample consisted of peripheral blood. This TCR was sampled from a woman aged 45-65 years with acute or convalescent COVID-19. The rearrangement uses TRBV27 and TRBJ2-7; 11 positions agree with TRBD2. In nucleotides, the CDR3 is TGTGCCAGCAGTTCCGGGACTAGCGGCCAGTACGAGCAGTACTTC. It codes for CASSSGTSGQYEQYF.